The 15 T cell receptor beta chains listed next were all sequenced from one sample in a study of cytomegalovirus exposure and HLA in healthy donors. PCR was performed using 60 Vbeta and 13 Jbeta primers. This table comes from immunoSEQ multiplex PCR, and its TCRdb copy is limited to in-frame clones, with some not included. The table shows roughly 190,000 clones, with about four fifths occurring only once. The sequenced material came from PBMCs. The source is a woman aged 45-65 years in good health and CMV-seropositive.

The chain links TRBV11-2 to TRBJ2-3; D perhaps matches TRBD2 (5 bases). CDR1 and CDR2 from the germline V gene are SGHAT and FQNNGV. The CDR3 is 14 residues long. Trimming cost V 8 bases and J 2 bases, with 14 bases left between them. The CDR3 here is CASSLLVYTDTQYF. Written as DNA, the CDR3 is TGTGCCAGCTCACTACTAGTGTACACAGATACGCAGTATTTT.

V gene TRBV14 combines with J gene TRBJ1-3; the D gene is possibly TRBD1 (6 bases). Germline V gene data show CDR1 as SGHDN and CDR2 as FVKESK. Trimming stripped 2 bases from V and 0 bases from J, with 11 bases between. CDR3 length: 16 amino acids. CDR3 in DNA: TGTGCCAGCAGCCAAAGAAGGGGGAGCTCTGGAAACACCATATATTTT. Protein product: CASSQRRGSSGNTIYF.

With regard to this clone: A junction end diverges from the germline sequence, so it may reflect a read error. The chain has TRBV7-6 and TRBJ2-7; TRBD1 is a possible D gene (5 bases). Germline CDR1 and CDR2: SGHVS and FNYEAQ. The CDR3 contains 15 residues. DNA for the CDR3: TGTGCCAGCAGCTCCGAAGAAGGATGGGGCTACGAGCAGTGCTTC. Translating it yields CASSSEEGWGYEQCF.

This sequence joins TRBV28 and TRBJ1-5; D is ambiguous. The CDR3 covers 16 residues. CDR1 is MDHEN, CDR2 SYDVKM, per germline. Trimming left V 1 base short and J 1 base short, with 11 bases between. The DNA of the CDR3 is TGTGCCAGCAGTTTATCCTGGACTCCCAGCAATCAGCCCCAGCATTTT. It specifies CASSLSWTPSNQPQHF.

This chain joins TRBV7-2 and TRBJ1-5; the match to TRBD1 covers 9 bases. V trimming: 5 bases; J trimming: 9 bases; junction bases outside the gene matches: 8. Germline-derived CDR1 and CDR2 are SGHTA and FQGNSA. This CDR3 region has 14 residues. Written as DNA, the CDR3 is TGTGCCAGCAGCGCCGACAGGGGGTTGCGGCCCCAGCATTTT. The encoded protein is CASSADRGLRPQHF.

V is TRBV10-1 and J is TRBJ1-6; D might be TRBD1 (5 bases). Trimming stripped 10 bases from V and 9 bases from J, with 19 bases between. CDR3 length: 14 residues. Germline V gene sequence: CDR1 WNHNN, CDR2 SYGVQD (reference sequence). The CDR3 sequence: CAIFTQIRGSPLHF. CDR3 bases: TGCGCCATCTTCACCCAAATAAGGGGTTCACCCCTCCACTTT.

This chain links TRBV7-2 with TRBJ2-7, with a weak D call TRBD1 (6 bases). In germline, CDR1 is SGHTA, CDR2 FQGNSA. Trimming removed 4 bases from V and 7 bases from J, with 29 bases in between. The CDR3 covers 18 residues. CDR3 sequence: CASSYAPLRDINLREQYF. As DNA, the CDR3 is TGTGCCAGCAGCTACGCCCCCCTCCGGGACATAAACCTACGGGAGCAGTACTTC.

V gene TRBV6-5 combines with J gene TRBJ1-2, with D hard to call. CDR3 length: 14 residues. The ends were cut back, 6 bases at V and 2 bases at J, with 13 bases in the middle. CDR1 and CDR2 from the germline V gene are MNHEY and SVGAGI. In DNA, the CDR3 is TGTGCCAGCAGCCGGGTCTCCCACAACTATGGCTACACCTTC. Its protein is CASSRVSHNYGYTF.

This chain connects TRBV27 to TRBJ1-6, with TRBD1 matching over 7 bases. Losses at the gene ends were 2 bases for V and 2 bases for J; bases not matched to a gene: 6. The CDR3 has 17 residues. CDR1 MNHEY and CDR2 SMNVEV come from the germline V gene (reference sequence). CDR3 residues: CASSLRQGGPYNSPLHF. As DNA, the CDR3 is TGTGCCAGCAGTTTACGACAGGGCGGCCCCTATAATTCACCCCTCCACTTT.

The gene calls are TRBV6-5 and TRBJ2-5; D may be TRBD1 (6 bases). The ends were cut back, 8 bases at V and 5 bases at J, with 18 bases in the middle. Germline CDR1 is MNHEY and CDR2 is SVGAGI. The CDR3 is 14 amino acids. The CDR3 coding sequence is TGTGCCAGCTCACCGAATACAGGGTGGGAGACCCAGTACTTC. Its translation is CASSPNTGWETQYF.

This clone was observed a few times. The gene calls are TRBV7-2 and TRBJ2-2; tentative D call: TRBD2 (5 bases). The CDR3 is 14 residues long. Deletions cut 6 bases from V and 5 bases from J, with 13 bases between. Germline V gene sequence: CDR1 SGHTA, CDR2 FQGNSA. As DNA, the CDR3 is TGTGCCAGCAGATTACGGTCGGGGACCGGGGAGCTGTTTTTT. Translated, it gives CASRLRSGTGELFF. The variable domain in full, completed from reference TRBV7-2 and TRBJ2-2, reads GAGVSQSPSNKVTEKGKDVELRCDPISGHTALYWYRQSLGQGLEFLIYFQGNSAPDKSGLPSDRFSAERTGGSVSTLTIQRTQQEDSAVYLCASRLRSGTGELFFGEGSRLTVL.

The chain employs TRBV10-3 and TRBJ2-5; no reliable D call. CDR1 is ENHRY, CDR2 SYGVKD, per germline. CDR3 length: 15 residues. Trimming removed 5 bases from V and 1 base from J, with 14 bases in between. Written as DNA, the CDR3 is TGTGCCATCAGTCCGCCAGCACAGATCCAAGAGACCCAGTACTTC. The encoded protein is CAISPPAQIQETQYF.

V is TRBV28 and J is TRBJ1-3, with D maybe TRBD1 (6 bases). CDR1 is MDHEN and CDR2 is SYDVKM in the germline V gene. The V gene lost 4 bases and the J gene lost 5 bases, with 12 bases spanning the gap. This CDR3 has 14 amino acids. CDR3 DNA: TGTGCCAGCAGTTACCCGGACAGTAGAAACACCATATATTTT. Its protein product is CASSYPDSRNTIYF.

This chain joins TRBV2 and TRBJ1-2; 8 nucleotides line up with TRBD1. Losses at the gene ends were 5 bases for V and 8 bases for J; bases not matched to a gene: 7. In germline, CDR1 is SNHLY, CDR2 FYNNEI. This CDR3 is built from 13 residues. The CDR3 nucleotides read TGTGCCAGCAGTTCCCAGGGGGCGGGCGGCTACACCTTC. This encodes CASSSQGAGGYTF.

The chain recombines TRBV6-1 with TRBJ2-2; D is possibly TRBD2 (6 bases). The germline CDR1 and CDR2 sequences are MNHNS and SASEGT. CDR3 size: 17 residues. V was trimmed by 1 base and J by 7 bases, leaving 19 bases between them. The CDR3 nucleotides are TGTGCCAGCAGTGAAGTGCGGGGACGGATTCGAGGCGGGGAGCTGTTTTTT. This gives the protein CASSEVRGRIRGGELFF.